The present TCR beta chain was sequenced within a study of control samples from healthy donors and cancer patients. Germline V gene data show CDR1 as MNHEY and CDR2 as SVGAGI. Trimming removed 0 bases from V and 4 bases from J; junction bases left unmatched: 4. The CDR3 length is 15 residues. Sequenced by immunoSEQ multiplex PCR; TCRdb stores in-frame clones only, minus some. Altogether just over 80,000 clones are present, approximately 94% being singletons, with the ten largest covering around 4.7%. This sequence was found in a woman in her late teens or twenties in good health. The sequencing input was blood. The V call is TRBV6-5, the J call TRBJ1-1; 8 nucleotides align to TRBD1. CDR3 in DNA: TGTGCCAGCAGTTACTCCCCGGACAGGGTCACTGAAGCTTTCTTT. Translating it yields CASSYSPDRVTEAFF.